Reported below is one T cell receptor (beta chain). The antigen is unknown. These data are taken from a study of T cell responses to AZD1222 COVID-19 vaccine. Study-level points and caveats: Sampling that yielded the repertoires occurred only after the peak T cell response. Baseline serostatus was positive in only a handful of AZD1222 recipients. In a largely white British group with more females than males, clonal diversity was possibly underestimated. Vaccine-associated CD4 TCRs ranged over spike, dominating at 160-218 and 743-854.

Data came from immunoSEQ multiplex PCR; TCRdb stores just in-frame clones and leaves some out. This sample has some 120,000 clones, with 80% to 95% found just once. The CDR3 runs 12 residues. CDR1 SNHLY and CDR2 FYNNEI come from the germline V gene. Trimming removed 3 bases from V and 3 bases from J, with 6 bases in between. The source was peripheral blood, collected on day 0 of AZD1222 vaccination. The J gene is TRBJ2-7, the V gene TRBV2; D unresolved. This TCR was sampled from an adult in good health. In nucleotides, the CDR3 is TGTGCCAGCAGTGAGGCGATCTACGAGCAGTACTTC. This codes for CASSEAIYEQYF.